Listed below are T cell receptor beta chains from one sample, sequenced in a study of cytomegalovirus exposure and HLA in healthy donors. Produced via immunoSEQ multiplex PCR; TCRdb's table is partial and in-frame only. This sample carries 110,000 to 150,000 clones, about 72% of them seen once, and the ten largest clones take 2% to 2.5%. The sample comprised PBMCs. These receptors originate from a man aged 35 to 55 in good health and CMV-seronegative. The CDR3 runs from the conserved cysteine through the conserved F or W. The order of the fields is J gene, V gene, D gene, clone size, CDR3 DNA, CDR3 protein. A D gene is named only where the DNA matches it firmly. Rows give clone size only sometimes, using once, few, many, or a class for an expanded clone.

J gene: TRBJ2-1; V gene: TRBV29-1; D gene: TRBD2; clone size: .; CDR3 DNA: TGCAGCGTTGCTACTAGCGGGGTTTACAATGAGCAGTTCTTC; CDR3 protein: CSVATSGVYNEQFF
J gene: TRBJ2-1; V gene: TRBV25-1; D gene: .; clone size: .; CDR3 DNA: TGTGCCAGCAATGGCCTTGCCTACAATGAGCAGTTCTTC; CDR3 protein: CASNGLAYNEQFF
J gene: TRBJ2-7; V gene: TRBV30; D gene: .; clone size: .; CDR3 DNA: TGTGCCTGTTTGGAGGGGTACGAGCAGTACTTC; CDR3 protein: CACLEGYEQYF
J gene: TRBJ2-5; V gene: TRBV28; D gene: .; clone size: .; CDR3 DNA: TGTGCCAGCAGTTCCCAAGTCCAAGGCGGGACCCAGTACTTC; CDR3 protein: CASSSQVQGGTQYF
J gene: TRBJ1-4; V gene: TRBV5-1; D gene: .; clone size: .; CDR3 DNA: TGCGCCAGCAGCTTGGGACCGGGGACTAATGAAAAACTGTTTTTT; CDR3 protein: CASSLGPGTNEKLFF
J gene: TRBJ1-4; V gene: TRBV2; D gene: TRBD1; clone size: .; CDR3 DNA: TGTGCCAGCACTAGGGACAGTAATGAAAAACTGTTTTTT; CDR3 protein: CASTRDSNEKLFF
J gene: TRBJ1-2; V gene: TRBV28; D gene: .; clone size: .; CDR3 DNA: TGTGCCAGCAGATCGGGGGGCTATGGCTACACCTTC; CDR3 protein: CASRSGGYGYTF
J gene: TRBJ2-7; V gene: TRBV28; D gene: .; clone size: few; CDR3 DNA: TGTGCCAGCAGCCTGGCCGAGACACGGTCATTCTACGAGCAGTACTTC; CDR3 protein: CASSLAETRSFYEQYF
J gene: TRBJ2-5; V gene: TRBV5-1; D gene: TRBD1; clone size: few; CDR3 DNA: TGCGCCAGCAGCAGCGGACAGGGGCTGGAGACCCAGTACTTC; CDR3 protein: CASSSGQGLETQYF
J gene: TRBJ1-5; V gene: TRBV10-1; D gene: .; clone size: .; CDR3 DNA: TGCGCCAGCAGTGGACAGGGCAATCAGCCCCAGCATTTT; CDR3 protein: CASSGQGNQPQHF
J gene: TRBJ1-6; V gene: TRBV2; D gene: .; clone size: .; CDR3 DNA: TGTGCCAGCAGTGGGAGCTTTAATTCACCCCTCCACTTT; CDR3 protein: CASSGSFNSPLHF
J gene: TRBJ2-7; V gene: TRBV11-2; D gene: .; clone size: .; CDR3 DNA: TGTGCCAGCAGCTTAGCTCAGTCCCCTTACGAGCAGTACTTC; CDR3 protein: CASSLAQSPYEQYF
J gene: TRBJ2-6; V gene: TRBV12-5; D gene: .; clone size: once; CDR3 DNA: TGTGCTAGTGGTACCGGGATTTCTGGGGCCAACGTCCTGACTTTC; CDR3 protein: CASGTGISGANVLTF
J gene: TRBJ1-1; V gene: TRBV4-1; D gene: .; clone size: few; CDR3 DNA: TGCGCCAGCAGCCAAGGACCGCTTGGGAGGAACACTGAAGCTTTCTTT; CDR3 protein: CASSQGPLGRNTEAFF
J gene: TRBJ1-1; V gene: TRBV7-9; D gene: .; clone size: .; CDR3 DNA: TGTGCCAGCACCAACAGGGCTACTGAAGCTTTCTTT; CDR3 protein: CASTNRATEAFF
J gene: TRBJ2-7; V gene: TRBV7-6; D gene: TRBD1; clone size: few; CDR3 DNA: TGTGCCAGCAGCCCCACGGTTTCGACAGGGGCTTACCGGGAGCAGTACTTC; CDR3 protein: CASSPTVSTGAYREQYF
J gene: TRBJ2-3; V gene: TRBV9; D gene: .; clone size: .; CDR3 DNA: TGTGCCAGCAGCGTAGCGCCCCTCTCTAGAATGGCAGATACGCAGTATTTT; CDR3 protein: CASSVAPLSRMADTQYF
J gene: TRBJ2-1; V gene: TRBV7-9; D gene: .; clone size: .; CDR3 DNA: TGTGCCAGCAGCTTTCGTACACCTTACAATGAGCAGTTCTTC; CDR3 protein: CASSFRTPYNEQFF
J gene: TRBJ2-5; V gene: TRBV9; D gene: TRBD2; clone size: .; CDR3 DNA: TGTGCCAGCAGTCAAGCGGGGGCTATGCAAGAGACCCAGTACTTC; CDR3 protein: CASSQAGAMQETQYF
J gene: TRBJ2-7; V gene: TRBV11-2; D gene: TRBD2; clone size: .; CDR3 DNA: TGTGCCAGCAGCTTAACTAGCGTGGACGAGCAGTACTTC; CDR3 protein: CASSLTSVDEQYF
J gene: TRBJ1-1; V gene: TRBV19; D gene: .; clone size: .; CDR3 DNA: TGTGCCAGTGAGGGAAGGATCGACACTGAAGCTTTCTTT; CDR3 protein: CASEGRIDTEAFF
J gene: TRBJ1-1; V gene: TRBV25-1; D gene: .; clone size: .; CDR3 DNA: TGTGCCAGCAGTGAGAGGCGAGGGGAAGCTTTCTTT; CDR3 protein: CASSERRGEAFF
J gene: TRBJ1-5; V gene: TRBV19; D gene: TRBD1; clone size: few; CDR3 DNA: TGTGCCAGTAGTATTTCAAGGACAGGGTATAGCAATCAGCCCCAGCATTTT; CDR3 protein: CASSISRTGYSNQPQHF
J gene: TRBJ1-5; V gene: TRBV28; D gene: TRBD1; clone size: .; CDR3 DNA: TGTGCCAGCAGTCCGAACGACAGGGGGCATCAGCCCCAGCATTTT; CDR3 protein: CASSPNDRGHQPQHF
J gene: TRBJ1-4; V gene: TRBV5-1; D gene: TRBD1; clone size: few; CDR3 DNA: TGCGCCAGCAGCCCCAATCCAGGGGGCGATGAAAAACTGTTTTTT; CDR3 protein: CASSPNPGGDEKLFF
J gene: TRBJ2-7; V gene: TRBV6-6; D gene: TRBD1; clone size: .; CDR3 DNA: TGTGCCAGCAAGGCTCTTCAGGGGGCATACGAGCAGTACTTC; CDR3 protein: CASKALQGAYEQYF
J gene: TRBJ2-5; V gene: TRBV10-3; D gene: TRBD1; clone size: .; CDR3 DNA: TGTGCCATCAGTGAGGTACAGGGGTACCAAGAGACCCAGTACTTC; CDR3 protein: CAISEVQGYQETQYF
J gene: TRBJ2-7; V gene: TRBV27; D gene: .; clone size: .; CDR3 DNA: TGTGCCAAAGGCGGGGTGCTCAACACCTACGAGCAGTACTTC; CDR3 protein: CAKGGVLNTYEQYF
J gene: TRBJ1-1; V gene: TRBV4-1; D gene: .; clone size: few; CDR3 DNA: TGCGCCAGCAGCCAAGGGCACAGGGTACTCACTGAAGCTTTCTTT; CDR3 protein: CASSQGHRVLTEAFF
J gene: TRBJ2-1; V gene: TRBV15; D gene: TRBD2; clone size: .; CDR3 DNA: TGTGCCACCAGCAGAGACCCGCTAGCGGGGGCCTACAATGAGCAGTTCTTC; CDR3 protein: CATSRDPLAGAYNEQFF
J gene: TRBJ1-2; V gene: TRBV28; D gene: TRBD1; clone size: .; CDR3 DNA: TGTGCCAGCAGGCCAGGGGGCGCACGTGGCTACACCTTC; CDR3 protein: CASRPGGARGYTF
J gene: TRBJ1-2; V gene: TRBV30; D gene: .; clone size: .; CDR3 DNA: TGTGCCTGGAGAAAGTCTCTACCGCAACTGTGGTCTAACTATGGCTACACCTTC; CDR3 protein: CAWRKSLPQLWSNYGYTF
J gene: TRBJ2-7; V gene: TRBV28; D gene: TRBD1; clone size: .; CDR3 DNA: TGTGCCAGCAGCGAACCCCGGACAGGGGCGGGCTACGAGCAGTACTTC; CDR3 protein: CASSEPRTGAGYEQYF